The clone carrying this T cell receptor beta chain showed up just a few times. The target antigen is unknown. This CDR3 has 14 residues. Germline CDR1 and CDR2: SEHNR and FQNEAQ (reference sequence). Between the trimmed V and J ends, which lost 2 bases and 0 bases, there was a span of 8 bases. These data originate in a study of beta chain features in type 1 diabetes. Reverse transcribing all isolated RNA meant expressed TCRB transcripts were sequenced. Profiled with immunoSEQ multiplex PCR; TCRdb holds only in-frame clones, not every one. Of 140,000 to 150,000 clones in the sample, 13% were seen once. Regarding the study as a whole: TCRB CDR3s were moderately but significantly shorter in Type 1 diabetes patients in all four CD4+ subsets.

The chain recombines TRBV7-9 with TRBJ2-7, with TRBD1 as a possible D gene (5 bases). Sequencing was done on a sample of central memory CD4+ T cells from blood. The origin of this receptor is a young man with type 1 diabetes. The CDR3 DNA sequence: TGTGCCAGCAGCTTACAGGGAATCTCCTACGAGCAGTACTTC. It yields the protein CASSLQGISYEQYF.